The 30 T cell receptor beta chains below all came from one sample that was sequenced in a study of post-analysis software for immune sequencing data (dated by TCRdb to between 2014 and 2017). Beyond this particular receptor, the publication reports: Significantly higher frequencies in patients than in controls were found for roughly 5 TRBV segments, including TRBV5-6, TRBV5-1 and TRBV20-1.

Preparation of the library involved PCR. Reads for this sample came from an Illumina HiSeq 2500. To reduce PCR and sequencing biases, unique molecular identifiers were built into the TCR beta cDNA libraries. TCRdb reprocessed the public reads (quality trimming at Q25 with fastp, clone calling with MiXCR) and kept in-frame beta chains. Rows merge per CDR3 protein into single entries with the most common DNA and genes. In all, the sample holds approximately 730,000 distinct CDR3 sequences, and 25% to 30% of those were seen once. The ten largest make up around 0.56% of the sample. Their specific antigens are unknown. Sequencing was done on a sample of blood. The source of these receptors is a girl aged 10-17 years with multiple sclerosis.

The CDR3 coding sequence is TGCAGCGTTCTGCCCCCGACAGGGGTGAACACTGAAGCTTTCTTT. It is translated as CSVLPPTGVNTEAFF. The rearrangement links TRBV29-1 to TRBJ1-1; 8 nucleotides agree with TRBD1. With V trimmed by 5 bases and J by 0 bases, 8 bases remained unmatched. The CDR3 is 15 residues long. Germline V CDR1 and CDR2: SQVTM, ANQGSEA.

This clonotype has a handful of counts. The V and J genes are TRBV7-9 and TRBJ2-1; D not certain. Between the trimmed V and J ends, which lost 1 base and 5 bases, there was a span of 12 bases. CDR1 and CDR2 from the germline V gene are SEHNR and FQNEAQ (reference sequence). This CDR3 contains 15 residues. CDR3 loop: CASSLVSAGNNEQFF. DNA for the CDR3: TGTGCCAGCAGCTTAGTTTCTGCAGGTAACAATGAGCAGTTCTTC.

The V call is TRBV6-5, the J call TRBJ1-1, with D tentatively TRBD1 (5 bases). The CDR3 length is 15 residues. The V gene lost 1 base and the J gene lost 2 bases, with 11 bases spanning the gap. Germline values: CDR1 MNHEY, CDR2 SVGAGI. DNA for the CDR3: TGTGCCAGCAGTTACTTCGGGGCACTCAACACTGAAGCTTTCTTT. Encoded protein: CASSYFGALNTEAFF.

This clonotype has a handful of counts. The chain combines TRBV7-2 with TRBJ2-3; D remains ambiguous. Germline lookup yields CDR1 SGHTA and CDR2 FQGNSA. Trimming took 2 bases from V and 0 from J, leaving 9 bases between them. This CDR3 has 15 residues. CDR3 nucleotides: TGTGCCAGCAGCTTACTGGAACTAAGCACAGATACGCAGTATTTT. Translating gives CASSLLELSTDTQYF.

V usage is TRBV7-8 and J usage is TRBJ2-7, with 7 bases that match TRBD1. The CDR3 is made up of 15 amino acids. Per germline, CDR1 SGHVS and CDR2 FQNEAQ. V shed 5 bases, J shed 0 bases, and the junction held 7 bases outside the gene matches. Written as DNA, the CDR3 is TGTGCCAGCAGCATAAGCCGGGACAGCTCCTACGAGCAGTACTTC. It codes for CASSISRDSSYEQYF.

This clonotype was seen more than once but under ten times. The CDR3 loop reads CSASSMGPGYEQYF. The CDR3 DNA is TGCAGTGCTAGTTCTATGGGACCGGGCTACGAGCAGTACTTC. The chain uses TRBV20-1 and TRBJ2-7; D possibly uses TRBD1 or TRBD2 (5 bases each). V shed 3 bases and J shed 3 bases, with 15 bases lying between them. CDR3 length: 14 residues. The germline V gene encodes CDR1 DFQATT and CDR2 SNEGSKA (reference sequence).

The chain joins TRBV10-3 to TRBJ2-3; D may match TRBD1 or TRBD2 (6 bases each). Trimming stripped 0 bases from V and 4 bases from J, with 17 bases between. From germline, CDR1 is ENHRY and CDR2 SYGVKD. CDR3 length equals 17 residues. The CDR3 coding sequence is TGTGCCATCAGTGAGTCGATTGGCCGAGGGGGGCCAGATACGCAGTATTTT. Its translation: CAISESIGRGGPDTQYF.

CDR3 residues: CASSLKREKQETQYF. CDR3 DNA sequence: TGTGCCAGCAGCTTAAAACGGGAGAAACAAGAGACCCAGTACTTC. V gene TRBV7-6 combines with J gene TRBJ2-5, with a tentative D call TRBD2 (6 bases). CDR3 length equals 15 residues. Germline lookup yields CDR1 SGHVS and CDR2 FNYEAQ. V lost 2 bases to trimming and J lost 2 bases, with 12 bases between them. Full variable domain (rest looked up from reference TRBV7-6 and TRBJ2-5): GAGVSQSPRYKVTKRGQDVALRCDPISGHVSLYWYRQALGQGPEFLTYFNYEAQQDKSGLPNDRFSAERPEGSISTLTIQRTEQRDSAMYRCASSLKREKQETQYFGPGTRLLVL.

This chain joins TRBV9 and TRBJ2-1; 7 nucleotides align to TRBD2. Germline V CDR1 and CDR2: SGDLS, YYNGEE. This CDR3 comprises 16 residues. V lost 1 base to trimming and J lost 4 bases; unmatched junction nucleotides: 8. The CDR3 nucleotides are TGTGCCAGCAGCGTAAGTGCTAGCGGAATGTACAATGAGCAGTTCTTC. Its protein product is CASSVSASGMYNEQFF.

A remark on this clonotype: A read error may explain this, as a much larger clone is one base away. The V call is TRBV7-2, the J call TRBJ2-3; unclear D gene. Per the germline V gene, CDR1 is SGHTA and CDR2 is FQGNSA. This CDR3 has 12 residues. CDR3 loop: CASSFSADTRYF. The CDR3 DNA follows: TGTGCCAGCAGCTTCAGCGCAGATACGCGGTATTTT.

Written as DNA, the CDR3 is TGCGCCAGCAGCTTGGAGGGCAGGGGTGTTGATGAGCAGTTCTTC. As protein: CASSLEGRGVDEQFF. The V and J genes are TRBV5-1 and TRBJ2-1, with TRBD1 as a possible D gene (6 bases). This CDR3 is 15 amino acids long. Trimming removed 0 bases from V and 8 bases from J, with 15 bases in between. The germline CDR1 and CDR2 sequences are SGHRS and YFSETQ.

This sequence joins TRBV6-5 and TRBJ2-3, with D possibly being TRBD1 (6 bases). CDR1 is MNHEY and CDR2 is SVGAGI in the germline V gene. The length of the CDR3 is 14 residues. Deletions cut 0 bases from V and 3 bases from J, with 7 bases between. The CDR3 protein is CASSYSGATDTQYF. The DNA for the CDR3 is TGTGCCAGCAGTTACTCGGGGGCAACAGATACGCAGTATTTT.

The chain recombines TRBV25-1 with TRBJ2-7; 13 positions agree with TRBD2. This CDR3 contains 16 residues. Per germline, CDR1 MGHDK and CDR2 SYGVNS. V trimming: 8 bases; J trimming: 0 bases; junction bases outside the gene matches: 7. CDR3 bases: TGTGCCAGCGGGGGACTAGCGGGGAGGGGCTCCTACGAGCAGTACTTC. As protein: CASGGLAGRGSYEQYF.

The chain links TRBV4-1 to TRBJ2-3; 8 nucleotides line up with TRBD2. CDR3 length: 16 residues. Germline V gene data show CDR1 as MGHRA and CDR2 as YSYEKL. Trimming took 4 bases from V and 1 from J; bases not matched to a gene: 7. The CDR3 loop is CASSPSGGPCTDTQYF. The CDR3 DNA reads TGCGCCAGCAGCCCGTCGGGGGGGCCGTGCACAGATACGCAGTATTTT.

This chain joins TRBV12-3 or TRBV12-4 and TRBJ1-5; D uncertain. V was clipped by 3 bases and J by 0 bases, with 9 bases between them. The CDR3 consists of 15 residues. In DNA form, the CDR3 reads TGTGCCAGCAGTTTTGAAGTTGATAGCAATCAGCCCCAGCATTTT. Residues: CASSFEVDSNQPQHF.

V usage is TRBV20-1 and J usage is TRBJ1-5; TRBD1 might be the D (5 bases). V lost 5 bases to trimming and J lost 3 bases, with 17 bases between them. The length of the CDR3 is 15 residues. Germline V gene sequence: CDR1 DFQATT, CDR2 SNEGSKA (reference sequence). The CDR3 DNA reads as TGCAGTGCTGCCCAGATCGGACACCTCAATCAGCCCCAGCATTTT. It translates to CSAAQIGHLNQPQHF.

This clonotype was found a few times. The CDR3: CASSLSGSGELFF. In DNA, the CDR3 is TGTGCCAGCAGCTTATCGGGGTCCGGGGAGCTGTTTTTT. The V gene is TRBV11-3, the J gene TRBJ2-2; D possibly corresponds to TRBD2 (5 bases). This CDR3 has 13 amino acids. Germline values: CDR1 SGHNT, CDR2 YENEEA. V was cut by 2 bases and J by 6 bases, with 7 bases left in between.

The gene calls are TRBV11-3 and TRBJ2-1, with TRBD2 matching 10 bases. The CDR3 sequence is 15 residues long. Looked up from germline, CDR1 is SGHNT and CDR2 is YENEEA. Germline trimming cut 1 base from V and 6 bases from J; bases unmatched to any gene: 3. CDR3: CASSLGSSGSNEQFF. In nucleotides, the CDR3 is TGTGCCAGCAGCTTAGGATCTAGCGGGAGCAATGAGCAGTTCTTC.

This clonotype occurred a few times. The V and J genes are TRBV10-1 and TRBJ2-1, with 7 bases that match TRBD1. J lost 3 bases, V lost 4 bases, and 6 bases had no gene match. Germline V gene lookup returns CDR1 WNHNN and CDR2 SYGVQD (reference sequence). CDR3 length equals 15 residues. The CDR3 DNA is TGCGCCAGCAGTGTCGCGACAGGGATCTACAATGAGCAGTTCTTC. It specifies CASSVATGIYNEQFF.

This chain uses TRBV20-1 with TRBJ1-2; maybe TRBD1 (5 bases). With 5 bases removed from V and 3 bases from J, the gap between germline ends came to 13 bases. Per germline, CDR1 DFQATT and CDR2 SNEGSKA (reference sequence). The CDR3 loop spans 13 amino acids. This CDR3 reads CSAWGLLDYGYTF. In nucleotides, the CDR3 is TGCAGTGCTTGGGGACTCCTGGACTATGGCTACACCTTC.

This clonotype was detected ten times or more. The rearrangement links TRBV10-3 to TRBJ2-7; 7 bases fit TRBD1. V gave up 11 bases and J gave up 6 bases; unmatched junction bases: 10. The CDR3 loop spans 12 amino acids. In germline, CDR1 is ENHRY, CDR2 SYGVKD. CDR3 loop: CAGEDRLGEQYF. CDR3 nucleotide sequence: TGTGCCGGAGAGGACAGGTTGGGCGAGCAGTACTTC.

This chain links TRBV6-2 or TRBV6-3 with TRBJ2-2, with TRBD2 matching 7 bases. Germline V gene sequence: CDR1 MNHEY, CDR2 SVGEGT. Trimming took 6 bases from V and 0 from J; bases not matched to a gene: 13. This CDR3 is built from 18 residues. The CDR3 is CASRLSGGIAANTGELFF. The CDR3 DNA reads TGTGCCAGCAGACTTTCGGGGGGAATAGCGGCGAACACCGGGGAGCTGTTTTTT.

Notes on this clonotype: The junction differs from germline at one of its ends, possibly a read error. The chain uses TRBV25-1 and TRBJ2-1, with D possibly TRBD2 on 6 matching bases. The length of the CDR3 is 18 residues. Germline loops: CDR1 MGHDK, CDR2 SYGVNS. This CDR3 reads CASSELVTGVGPYNEQFF. In nucleotides, the CDR3 is TGTGCCAGTAGTGAACTCGTTACGGGAGTGGGCCCCTACAATGAGCAGTTCTTC. Full variable domain (remainder filled in from reference TRBV25-1 and TRBJ2-1): EADIYQTPRYLVIGTGKKITLECSQTMGHDKMYWYQQDPGMELHLIHYSYGVNSTEKGDLSSESTVSRIRTEHFPLTLESARPSHTSQYLCASSELVTGVGPYNEQFFGPGTRLTVL.

This clonotype showed up many times. V and J are TRBV7-2 and TRBJ1-2; 8 bases are a match to TRBD1. V lost 5 bases to trimming and J lost 4 bases; unmatched junction nucleotides: 3. This CDR3 has 13 residues. Germline V gene sequence: CDR1 SGHTA, CDR2 FQGNSA. The CDR3 reads CASSPTGVYGYTF. The CDR3 region has the DNA TGTGCCAGCAGCCCGACAGGGGTCTATGGCTACACCTTC.

CDR3 bases: TGCAGTGCTAGAGGAGCGGGGGGACCCTCCTACGAGCAGTACTTC. Translating it yields CSARGAGGPSYEQYF. The gene calls are TRBV20-1 and TRBJ2-7, with 9 bases identical to TRBD2. This CDR3 region has 15 residues. CDR1 is DFQATT and CDR2 is SNEGSKA in the germline V gene (reference sequence). V lost 1 base to trimming and J lost 0 bases; unmatched junction nucleotides: 4.

Many counts were recorded for this clonotype. The V gene is TRBV7-2, the J gene TRBJ2-3, with D maybe TRBD2 (6 bases). Germline V gene lookup returns CDR1 SGHTA and CDR2 FQGNSA. With 5 bases removed from V and 4 bases from J, the gap between germline ends came to 13 bases. The CDR3 length is 14 residues. The CDR3 coding sequence is TGTGCCAGCAGCCAGACTAGGAGTGCAGATACGCAGTATTTT. This translates into CASSQTRSADTQYF.

V is TRBV7-2 and J is TRBJ1-1; unclear D gene. This CDR3 contains 13 residues. The germline gives CDR1 SGHTA, CDR2 FQGNSA. V was pared by 3 bases and J by 3 bases, with 8 bases between. This CDR3 is CASSFGTYTEAFF. For the CDR3, the DNA is TGTGCCAGCAGCTTCGGCACCTACACTGAAGCTTTCTTT.

This clonotype was picked up a small number of times. The chain employs TRBV5-7 and TRBJ2-1; a possible D gene is TRBD2 (6 bases). TRBV5-7 is an open reading frame, and its role is uncertain. The germline V and J ends were trimmed by 6 bases and 0 bases, with 13 bases remaining between them. The length of the CDR3 is 15 residues. CDR3 in amino acids: CASTPDGSSYNEQFF. Here the CDR3 DNA reads TGTGCCAGCACCCCTGACGGGAGCTCCTACAATGAGCAGTTCTTC.

The V and J genes are TRBV3-1 and TRBJ2-1, with unresolved D. Looked up from germline, CDR1 is LGHDT and CDR2 is YNNKEL (reference sequence). Trimming stripped 0 bases from V and 0 bases from J, with 6 bases between. The CDR3 contains 15 residues. The CDR3 sequence: CASSQEAFSYNEQFF. DNA of the CDR3: TGTGCCAGCAGCCAAGAGGCATTCTCCTACAATGAGCAGTTCTTC.

This clonotype was picked up a small number of times. The J gene is TRBJ2-5, the V gene TRBV6-2 or TRBV6-3; 10 bases map to TRBD2. Judging by the DNA end, TRBJ2-7 fits better; the J call may be wrong. The length of the CDR3 is 16 residues. Germline CDR1 and CDR2: MNHEY and SVGEGT. DNA of the CDR3: TGTGCCAGCAGCCACCGGCGGCTAGCGGGAGTTTACGAGCAGTACTTC. This codes for CASSHRRLAGVYEQYF.